Described below is a single TCR beta chain sequence and its context. Its antigen is still unknown. These data come from a study of PD-1 blockade in classical Hodgkin lymphoma. Regarding the study as a whole: It was reported that newly diagnosed patients had less baseline TCR diversity than healthy donors. Baseline diversity resembling that of newly diagnosed patients was seen in complete responders. CD8+ TCR diversity did not rise significantly by C4D1, unlike CD4+.

Assay: immunoSEQ multiplex PCR; the TCRdb copy retains only in-frame clones and omits some. The sample contains about 25,000 clones, under 75% of which appear only once. Documented time point: cycle 4 day 1 (C4D1), after less than 7 weeks of nivolumab. Brentuximab vedotin exposure varied, and every patient relapsed after autologous stem cell transplantation. Reported best responses ranged across complete response, partial response or progressive disease. With V trimmed by 7 bases and J by 6 bases, 8 bases remained unmatched. Looked up from germline, CDR1 is SGHVS and CDR2 is FQNEAQ. This CDR3 is built from 15 residues.

This sequence was found in a human donor with classical Hodgkin lymphoma. Sequencing used peripheral blood mononuclear cells (PBMCs), obtained before the fourth cycle of nivolumab. V and J are TRBV7-8 and TRBJ1-6, with 8 nucleotides matching TRBD1. DNA for the CDR3: TGTGCCAGCACCCCTACAGGGGGGCTTAATTCACCCCTCCACTTT. Its protein is CASTPTGGLNSPLHF.